The 22 T cell receptor beta chains listed next were all sequenced from one sample in a study of long-term antiretroviral therapy in people with HIV. Version v3.0 of the immunoSEQ assay was performed at survey level. Sequencing was performed with immunoSEQ multiplex PCR; in TCRdb, only in-frame clones are kept and a portion is missing. This table has 25,000 to 35,000 clones, approximately 84% appearing once. The material was unsorted PBMCs, obtained 2 years after starting antiretroviral therapy. These receptor sequences come from a man between 45 and 60 years old with HIV.

This chain links TRBV5-1 with TRBJ2-7, with a tentative D call TRBD1 (6 bases). CDR3 length: 12 residues. CDR1 and CDR2 (germline): SGHRS, YFSETQ. V was cut by 4 bases and J by 4 bases, with 9 bases left in between. CDR3 loop: CASSGDTYEQYF. CDR3 DNA: TGCGCCAGCAGCGGGGACACGTACGAGCAGTACTTC.

The V and J genes are TRBV6-6 and TRBJ1-6, with unresolved D. The germline CDR1 and CDR2 sequences are MNHNY and SVGAGI (reference sequence). V was cut by 6 bases and J by 9 bases, with 15 bases left in between. The CDR3 contains 14 residues. In DNA, the CDR3 is TGTGCCAGCAGCCTCTCGAGGGCTGGTTCACCCCTCCACTTT. Encoded protein: CASSLSRAGSPLHF.

This chain connects TRBV27 to TRBJ2-7; 10 bases fit TRBD2. The CDR3 is 14 amino acids. Germline V CDR1 and CDR2: MNHEY, SMNVEV (reference sequence). The ends lost 5 bases at V and 5 bases at J; junction bases unmatched: 6. Here the CDR3 reads CASSPTSGIHEQYF. The CDR3 nucleotides are TGTGCCAGCAGTCCAACTAGCGGGATCCACGAGCAGTACTTC.

The chain is built from TRBV4-1 and TRBJ1-1; TRBD1 matches 8 bases. CDR1 is MGHRA and CDR2 is YSYEKL in the germline V gene. CDR3 length: 15 residues. With V trimmed by 4 bases and J by 10 bases, 14 bases remained unmatched. The CDR3 DNA is TGCGCCAGCAGCCTTTTACCCAGGGGGCCAGGGCGAGCTTTCTTT. The encoded protein is CASSLLPRGPGRAFF.

The table lists this clone with a few counts. J is TRBJ2-1 and V is TRBV28, with no clear D. The V and J ends lost 7 bases and 10 bases respectively, with 14 bases between them. Germline V gene data show CDR1 as MDHEN and CDR2 as SYDVKM. The CDR3 runs to 12 residues. Here the CDR3 reads CASTLSRHEQFF. CDR3 coding DNA: TGTGCCAGCACCTTATCTCGTCACGAGCAGTTCTTC.

The chain employs TRBV7-9 and TRBJ2-2, with TRBD2 matching over 8 bases. The germline CDR1 and CDR2 sequences are SEHNR and FQNEAQ (reference sequence). The CDR3 consists of 13 residues. Unmatched junction bases numbered 2, after V lost 8 bases and J lost 3 bases. The CDR3 coding sequence is TGTGCCAGCGGACTAGCTTACACCGGGGAGCTGTTTTTT. The encoded protein is CASGLAYTGELFF.

This clone was found once. The V gene is TRBV18, the J gene TRBJ2-2; TRBD1 matches at 7 bases. Germline assignment: CDR1 KGHSH and CDR2 LQKENI. The ends lost 0 bases at V and 4 bases at J; junction bases unmatched: 8. There are 17 residues in the CDR3. As DNA, the CDR3 is TGTGCCAGCTCACCACCGAACAGGGGACGTGGCACCGGGGAGCTGTTTTTT. Protein product: CASSPPNRGRGTGELFF.

The CDR3 nucleotides read TGTGCCAGCAGCCGTCGGGATAGGAGGTACGAGCAGTACTTC. This gives the protein CASSRRDRRYEQYF. The chain couples TRBV11-3 to TRBJ2-7, with D possibly matching TRBD2 (5 bases). Germline CDR1 reads SGHNT; CDR2 reads YENEEA. V shed 5 bases and J shed 4 bases, with 15 bases lying between them. The CDR3 is 14 amino acids.

This chain joins TRBV12-5 and TRBJ1-1; D is ambiguous. CDR3 length: 15 residues. The germline V and J ends were trimmed by 1 base and 5 bases, with 14 bases remaining between them. CDR1 is LGHNT, CDR2 FRNRAP, per germline. For the CDR3, the DNA is TGTGCTAGTGGTTTGGGAGGCCACCAATTGACTGAAGCTTTCTTT. The encoded protein is CASGLGGHQLTEAFF.

This rearrangement joins TRBV2 to TRBJ2-1; TRBD2 matches at 7 bases. Germline lookup yields CDR1 SNHLY and CDR2 FYNNEI. Trimming at V came to 4 bases and at J to 5 bases, leaving 2 bases not matched to a gene. This CDR3 has 13 amino acids. The CDR3: CASSASGDNEQFF. CDR3 coding DNA: TGTGCCAGCAGTGCTAGCGGCGACAATGAGCAGTTCTTC.

The rearrangement links TRBV6-5 to TRBJ2-5, with D possibly TRBD1 on 5 matching bases. With 2 bases removed from V and 3 bases from J, the gap between germline ends came to 7 bases. Germline lookup yields CDR1 MNHEY and CDR2 SVGAGI. The CDR3 spans 13 residues. Written as DNA, the CDR3 is TGTGCCAGCAGTTACGAAGGGGAAGAGACCCAGTACTTC. The encoded protein is CASSYEGEETQYF.

The J gene is TRBJ2-7, the V gene TRBV11-3, with D hard to call. Trimming removed 0 bases at V and 6 bases at J, with 9 bases between. CDR1 and CDR2 (germline): SGHNT, YENEEA. The CDR3 runs 13 residues. CDR3 in DNA: TGTGCCAGCAGCTTAGACAATATGGGCGAGCAGTACTTC. The encoded protein is CASSLDNMGEQYF.

The chain carries TRBV11-2 and TRBJ2-7; D is unresolved. V lost 3 bases to trimming and J lost 1 base, with 10 bases between them. The germline CDR1 and CDR2 sequences are SGHAT and FQNNGV. CDR3 length equals 14 residues. CDR3 residues: CASSFTFNSYEQYF. Here the CDR3 DNA reads TGTGCCAGCAGCTTCACCTTTAATTCCTACGAGCAGTACTTC.

V and J are TRBV30 and TRBJ1-4; 9 bases fit TRBD1. Germline V lookup: CDR1 GTSNPN, CDR2 SVGIG (reference sequence). V was pared by 1 base and J by 7 bases, with 4 bases of the junction left unmatched. There are 14 residues in the CDR3. The CDR3 protein is CAWSDGTGIEKLFF. The CDR3 bases are TGTGCCTGGAGTGATGGGACAGGGATTGAAAAACTGTTTTTT.

The chain joins TRBV6-4 to TRBJ1-1, with D possibly being TRBD1 (5 bases). V lost 6 bases to trimming and J lost 1 base, with 9 bases between them. Germline loops: CDR1 MRHNA, CDR2 SNTAGT. This CDR3 is 13 amino acids long. CDR3 in DNA: TGTGCCAGCAGCGCCGGGGCGAACACTGAAGCTTTCTTT. This gives the protein CASSAGANTEAFF.

This clone was observed a few times. V and J are TRBV2 and TRBJ2-7; D may correspond to TRBD1 or TRBD2 (5 bases each). V lost 3 bases to trimming and J lost 2 bases, with 11 bases between them. The CDR3 contains 14 residues. CDR1 is SNHLY and CDR2 is FYNNEI in the germline V gene. Written as DNA, the CDR3 is TGTGCCAGCAGTGACGGGACGGAGCCCTACGAGCAGTACTTC. It codes for CASSDGTEPYEQYF.

The chain carries TRBV4-3 and TRBJ1-2; D is ambiguous. This CDR3 comprises 15 residues. The germline V gene has CDR1 LGHNA and CDR2 YSLEER. The V gene lost 0 bases and the J gene lost 4 bases, with 12 bases spanning the gap. The CDR3 here is CASSQDLTQGYGYTF. The CDR3 DNA follows: TGCGCCAGCAGCCAAGATCTGACCCAAGGCTATGGCTACACCTTC.

This sequence joins TRBV6-1 and TRBJ1-4, with D hard to call. Per the germline V gene, CDR1 is MNHNS and CDR2 is SASEGT. This CDR3 has 14 amino acids. V lost 5 bases and J lost 0, with 7 bases in between. The CDR3 is CASSQSATNEKLFF. The CDR3 bases are TGTGCCAGCAGTCAGTCGGCAACTAATGAAAAACTGTTTTTT.

This clone has a single count. The CDR3 is CASSSGRGLVFGTDTQYF. CDR3 sequence (DNA): TGCGCCAGCAGCTCGGGGAGGGGTTTGGTTTTCGGCACAGATACGCAGTATTTT. The chain links TRBV5-1 to TRBJ2-3; 7 bases map to TRBD2. The CDR3 has 18 residues. Germline V lookup: CDR1 SGHRS, CDR2 YFSETQ. Trimming at V came to 3 bases and at J to 1 base, leaving 14 bases not matched to a gene.

This chain links TRBV19 with TRBJ2-1, with 11 bases lining up with TRBD2. The CDR3 loop spans 14 amino acids. Unmatched junction bases numbered 2, after V lost 4 bases and J lost 6 bases. Germline V lookup: CDR1 LNHDA, CDR2 SQIVND (reference sequence). CDR3 bases: TGTGCCAGTAGTACTAGCGGGAGGACCAATGAGCAGTTCTTC. Amino acid sequence: CASSTSGRTNEQFF. Complete variable domain (other parts from reference TRBV19 and TRBJ2-1): DGGITQSPKYLFRKEGQNVTLSCEQNLNHDAMYWYRQDPGQGLRLIYYSQIVNDFQKGDIAEGYSVSREKKESFPLTVTSAQKNPTAFYLCASSTSGRTNEQFFGPGTRLTVL.

The CDR3 sequence is CASSFRGRLNTEAFF. CDR3 nucleotide sequence: TGTGCCAGCAGCTTCAGGGGGCGCTTGAACACTGAAGCTTTCTTT. The J gene is TRBJ1-1, the V gene TRBV7-9; 8 nucleotides match TRBD1. This CDR3 contains 15 residues. V gave up 3 bases and J gave up 0 bases; unmatched junction bases: 3. Germline values: CDR1 SEHNR, CDR2 FQNEAQ (reference sequence).

This clone showed up just once. The V gene is TRBV6-6, the J gene TRBJ2-7; either TRBD1 or TRBD2 may fit D (5 bases each). The germline CDR1 and CDR2 sequences are MNHNY and SVGAGI (reference sequence). The CDR3 has 15 amino acids. The V and J ends lost 5 bases and 6 bases respectively, with 20 bases between them. The CDR3 here is CASSGAVGRTPEQYF. In DNA, the CDR3 is TGTGCCAGCAGTGGGGCGGTTGGGAGAACTCCCGAGCAGTACTTC.